This T cell receptor (beta chain) was sequenced in a study of T cell responses to AZD1222 COVID-19 vaccine. General study results and limits: Vaccine-associated CD4 TCRs spanned spike, dominant at 160-218 and 743-854.

Trimming stripped 7 bases from V and 6 bases from J, with 19 bases between. This CDR3 region has 15 residues. Per the germline V gene, CDR1 is SGHTA and CDR2 is FQGNSA. Sequencing used immunoSEQ multiplex PCR; TCRdb keeps in-frame clones, though not all of them. The data show about 130,000 clones, over 75% seen once. Comment on this clone: Its specificity is unknown.

V gene TRBV7-2 combines with J gene TRBJ2-1, with D maybe TRBD2 (6 bases). Sequencing was performed on peripheral blood, taken 28 days after the second AZD1222 dose. This TCR was recovered from an adult who received the AZD1222 COVID-19 vaccine. CDR3 region: CASTPGTRGGNEQFF. CDR3 nucleotides: TGTGCCAGCACCCCAGGGACTCGCGGCGGCAATGAGCAGTTCTTC.